The T cell receptor (beta chain) under discussion was sequenced for a study of T-cell reconstitution after alpha-beta-depleted transplantation in children. Unmatched junction bases numbered 13, after V lost 3 bases and J lost 3 bases. The CDR3 loop spans 17 amino acids. The germline gives CDR1 KGHSH, CDR2 LQKENI. During its preparation, the TCRbeta library received unique molecular identifiers. A single record per CDR3 protein comes from TCRdb applying MiXCR to the PCR reads. The profile shows some 490,000 distinct CDR3 sequences, roughly an eighth of them singletons. The source is a human donor who donated a stem cell graft to a child with combined immunodeficiency. The chain is built from TRBV18 and TRBJ1-1; TRBD1 matches 7 bases. This material consisted of PBMCs from the stem cell graft donor, taken from the stem cell graft. The CDR3 DNA reads as TGTGCCAGCTCACCGCGGAGGTTGGGACAGTGGGACACTGAAGCTTTCTTT. Amino acid sequence: CASSPRRLGQWDTEAFF.